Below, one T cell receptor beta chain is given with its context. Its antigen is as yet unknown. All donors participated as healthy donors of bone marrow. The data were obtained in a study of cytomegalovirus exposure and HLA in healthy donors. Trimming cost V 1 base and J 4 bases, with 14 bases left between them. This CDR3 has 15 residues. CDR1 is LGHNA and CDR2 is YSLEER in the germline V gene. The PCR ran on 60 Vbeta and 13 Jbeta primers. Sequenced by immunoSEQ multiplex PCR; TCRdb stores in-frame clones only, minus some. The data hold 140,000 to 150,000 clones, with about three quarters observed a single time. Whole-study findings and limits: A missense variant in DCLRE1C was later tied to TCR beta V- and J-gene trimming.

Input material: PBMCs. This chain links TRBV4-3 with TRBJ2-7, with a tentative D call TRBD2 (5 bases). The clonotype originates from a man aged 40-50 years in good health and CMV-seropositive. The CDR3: CASSQGIGSAYEQYF. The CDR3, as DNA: TGCGCCAGCAGCCAAGGAATAGGTAGCGCGTACGAGCAGTACTTC.